What follows describes a single T cell receptor beta chain. Method: immunoSEQ multiplex PCR; TCRdb's copy keeps in-frame clones and lacks some. Among about 210,000 clones listed, 89% were seen once. The data were taken from a study of blood T cell repertoires in COVID-19. There are 14 residues in the CDR3. Looked up from germline, CDR1 is SGHDT and CDR2 is YYEEEE. Deletions cut 2 bases from V and 9 bases from J, with 17 bases between. The sequence was obtained from a middle-aged woman with acute or convalescent COVID-19. The specimen sequenced was peripheral blood. The V call is TRBV5-6, the J call TRBJ2-5, with D perhaps TRBD1 (8 bases). CDR3 sequence reads: CASSFLDREGAQYF. CDR3 nucleotide sequence: TGTGCCAGCAGCTTTCTGGACAGGGAGGGGGCCCAGTACTTC.